The clone carrying this T cell receptor beta chain turned up a few times. The assay was immunoSEQ multiplex PCR, and TCRdb's table has in-frame clones only and misses some. The sample lists 550,000 to 850,000 clones; around 70% were seen once. The sample is drawn from a study of shared clonotypes between healthy human individuals. CDR3 size: 16 residues. V gave up 6 bases and J gave up 1 base; unmatched junction bases: 9. The chain is built from TRBV23-1 and TRBJ1-1; 9 bases are a match to TRBD1. TRBV23-1 is noted as an ORF with a role that remains uncertain. Sequenced input: memory CD4+ T cells sorted from blood. Indicated subset: CD45RA-negative fraction. This clonotype was sampled from a woman in her 30s in good health. In DNA form, the CDR3 reads TGCGCCAGCAGGGGACAGGGCCTCGGATCGAACACTGAAGCTTTCTTT. Amino acids: CASRGQGLGSNTEAFF.